A single sample gave rise to the 16 T cell receptor beta chains below, sequenced in a study of cytomegalovirus exposure and HLA in healthy donors. Vbeta (60) and Jbeta (13) primers were used in the PCR. Assay used: immunoSEQ multiplex PCR; TCRdb lists only in-frame clones, some missing. Of under 150,000 clones listed, over 70% are singletons. Sequencing was done on a sample of PBMCs. The receptors come from a woman aged 18-29 years in good health and CMV-seronegative.

V and J are TRBV30 and TRBJ1-2, with D unresolved. The CDR3 runs 13 residues. Germline loops: CDR1 GTSNPN, CDR2 SVGIG (reference sequence). Trimming shortened V by 5 bases and J by 3 bases, and 13 bases separated the two germline ends. The CDR3 DNA follows: TGTGCCTGGGAATCGTGGGCGCACTATGGCTACACCTTC. Protein: CAWESWAHYGYTF.

This chain links TRBV4-2 with TRBJ1-3, with 7 bases aligning to TRBD1. The V gene end was trimmed by 3 bases and the J gene end by 0 bases; junction bases not matched to a gene: 5. The germline gives CDR1 LGHNA, CDR2 YNFKEQ. This CDR3 contains 16 residues. CDR3 in amino acids: CASSHQTGNSGNTIYF. CDR3 in DNA: TGTGCCAGCAGCCATCAGACAGGGAACTCTGGAAACACCATATATTTT.

The chain has TRBV5-5 and TRBJ1-1; TRBD1 agrees at 7 bases. This CDR3 spans 16 amino acids. The germline V gene has CDR1 SGHKS and CDR2 YYEKEE (reference sequence). Trimming at V came to 0 bases and at J to 5 bases, leaving 10 bases not matched to a gene. The DNA of the CDR3 is TGTGCCAGCAGCTTGGTTTTAGAGGGGGCCGGAACTGAAGCTTTCTTT. This codes for CASSLVLEGAGTEAFF.

The chain is built from TRBV12-5 and TRBJ2-5; TRBD2 agrees at 9 bases. V was clipped by 5 bases and J by 5 bases; unmatched bases: 6. Germline CDR1 is LGHNT and CDR2 is FRNRAP. The CDR3 has 14 residues. CDR3 amino acids: CASGGGRERETQYF. CDR3 coding DNA: TGTGCTAGTGGTGGCGGGAGGGAAAGGGAGACCCAGTACTTC.

The V gene is TRBV5-6, the J gene TRBJ2-7, with D maybe TRBD2 (6 bases). The CDR3 has 13 residues. Germline V CDR1 and CDR2: SGHDT, YYEEEE. Trimming shortened V by 5 bases and J by 5 bases, and 14 bases separated the two germline ends. The CDR3 nucleotides are TGTGCCAGCAGACGCGGACTATACCACGAGCAGTACTTC. This translates into CASRRGLYHEQYF.

This rearrangement joins TRBV29-1 to TRBJ2-3, with TRBD1 identical over 7 bases. The CDR3 loop spans 14 amino acids. Germline CDR1 is SQVTM and CDR2 is ANQGSEA. J was trimmed by 5 bases and V by 5 bases; bases with no gene match: 10. CDR3 sequence: CSVRPQGSGDTQYF. The CDR3 DNA is TGCAGCGTTCGCCCACAGGGGTCGGGAGATACGCAGTATTTT.

The rearrangement joins TRBV6-5 to TRBJ2-7, with D perhaps TRBD2 (6 bases). Germline V gene sequence: CDR1 MNHEY, CDR2 SVGAGI. This CDR3 has 14 residues. V was clipped by 5 bases and J by 3 bases, with 14 bases between them. The DNA of the CDR3 is TGTGCCAGCAGTCCGGGACTTCCATTCTACGAGCAGTACTTC. Its translation is CASSPGLPFYEQYF.

V usage is TRBV6-5 and J usage is TRBJ2-7, with TRBD2 matching over 8 bases. This CDR3 has 12 residues. The germline V gene encodes CDR1 MNHEY and CDR2 SVGAGI. The trim removed 4 bases at V and 4 bases at J, leaving 0 bases unmatched. CDR3 bases: TGTGCCAGCAGTTCGGGGGGGTACGAGCAGTACTTC. It specifies CASSSGGYEQYF.

The CDR3 DNA sequence: TGTGCCAGCAGCGCCCTAGCGGGAGGCTCTACAGATACGCAGTATTTT. As protein: CASSALAGGSTDTQYF. The V and J genes are TRBV9 and TRBJ2-3; TRBD2 matches 11 bases. The CDR3 extends over 16 amino acids. Per the germline V gene, CDR1 is SGDLS and CDR2 is YYNGEE. Trimming cost V 3 bases and J 3 bases; bases outside gene matches: 6.

The V call is TRBV5-5, the J call TRBJ2-7, with a possible D match to TRBD1 (5 bases). CDR3 size: 15 residues. V was trimmed by 4 bases and J by 2 bases, leaving 16 bases between them. The germline gives CDR1 SGHKS, CDR2 YYEKEE (reference sequence). The DNA of the CDR3 is TGTGCCAGCAGCCCTACAGGAAAGATTCCCTACGAGCAGTACTTC. It is translated as CASSPTGKIPYEQYF.

This clone was seen a handful of times. The chain uses TRBV10-1 and TRBJ2-2; 10 positions match TRBD2. V was pared by 4 bases and J by 7 bases, with 3 bases of the junction left unmatched. This CDR3 is built from 14 residues. CDR1 and CDR2 from the germline V gene are WNHNN and SYGVQD (reference sequence). The CDR3 bases are TGCGCCAGCAGTGGACTAGCGGGCTTCGGGGAGCTGTTTTTT. Amino acids: CASSGLAGFGELFF.

The chain is built from TRBV27 and TRBJ2-2, with TRBD2 matching 9 bases. V dropped 3 bases and J dropped 8; count of bases not matched to a gene: 10. The germline gives CDR1 MNHEY, CDR2 SMNVEV (reference sequence). The CDR3 sequence is 16 residues long. The CDR3: CASSFSLAGKAGELFF. In nucleotides, the CDR3 is TGTGCCAGCAGTTTTAGCCTAGCGGGAAAGGCGGGGGAGCTGTTTTTT.

The J gene is TRBJ2-3, the V gene TRBV13; D gene ambiguous. The ends were cut back, 6 bases at V and 2 bases at J, with 15 bases in the middle. The V gene's germline CDR1 is PRHDT and CDR2 FYEKMQ (reference sequence). The CDR3 has 15 residues. In nucleotides, the CDR3 is TGTGCCAGCAGTTTATCCTTGACAACCACAGATACGCAGTATTTT. It is translated as CASSLSLTTTDTQYF.

V is TRBV5-1 and J is TRBJ2-2, with TRBD1 matching over 8 bases. CDR3 length equals 15 residues. The ends lost 3 bases at V and 2 bases at J; junction bases unmatched: 3. Looked up from germline, CDR1 is SGHRS and CDR2 is YFSETQ. The CDR3 region is CASSSGQVNTGELFF. CDR3 in DNA: TGCGCCAGCAGCTCGGGACAGGTTAACACCGGGGAGCTGTTTTTT.

This rearrangement joins TRBV10-1 to TRBJ2-5; TRBD1 aligns across 8 bases. The J call is doubtful: the DNA matches TRBJ2-7 better. This CDR3 is 13 amino acids long. Germline lookup yields CDR1 WNHNN and CDR2 SYGVQD (reference sequence). The CDR3 spells CASSDGQGYEQYF. The CDR3 nucleotides read TGCGCCAGCAGTGATGGACAGGGCTACGAGCAGTACTTC.

The rearrangement joins TRBV25-1 to TRBJ2-7, with TRBD2 identical over 10 bases. The V and J ends lost 9 bases and 2 bases, in that order; junction bases with no gene match: 13. The germline gives CDR1 MGHDK, CDR2 SYGVNS. CDR3 size: 16 residues. The CDR3 here is CASTGEREGLPYEQYF. The CDR3 DNA is TGTGCCAGTACAGGGGAGCGGGAGGGCCTCCCCTACGAGCAGTACTTC.